Below, one T cell receptor (beta chain) is given with its context. Its antigen is not yet known. No base quality values were provided; no much bigger clone lies one nucleotide off. Using the deep immunoSEQ assay, TCR CDR3 regions were amplified from genomic DNA by multiplex PCR. For each cell subset, the extracted genomic DNA was distributed evenly across all wells of several immunoSEQ 96-well plates, and each plate served as one replicate. For sorted subsets, 200 ng of genomic DNA, equivalent to 30,000 or so T cell genomes, went into each replicate PCR. The purified libraries were quantified using a Qubit 3.0 fluorometer, sized with a Bioanalyzer 2100, and then quantified again using the KAPA Library Quantification kit. Every immunoSEQ 96-well plate was sequenced on a dedicated single-read 150-cycle Illumina NextSeq 550 flow cell. The original methods were these. Because the immunoSEQ output included only junctional sequences and no quality scores, the filtering could not be the same as the filtering used for full-length reads. To assign V/J genes and CDR3, sequences were annotated using PyIR, a Python wrapper for IgBLAST v1.9, with IMGT germline references. Reads were filtered out if the reads had weak V/J assignments (E-value above 1e-6), no CDR3, stop codons, out-of-frame junctions, or ambiguous translated residues. V3J clonotypes were defined as sequences sharing the same inferred V gene, J gene, and CDR3 amino acid sequence. The percentage overlap between two repertoires was calculated by dividing the number of shared unique clonotypes by the size of the smaller repertoire. RTK rarefaction, the Chao1 estimator, and Recon v2.1 estimates of unobserved clonotypes were used to assess repertoire richness. OLGA was used to compute generation probabilities for all TCRbeta clonotypes that the gDNA method yielded from a few donors. TCRdb mirrors the immuneACCESS table, restricted to in-frame sequences. Some clones are absent from its copies; in checked studies, under half trace to an unresolved V gene, and the reason for the others is unknown. That table gives V, J and clone size, and the DNA gave D and trimming. The sample profile shows fewer than 1 million clones; roughly 96% of them were found once. Clones ranked in the top ten supply under 0.25% of the sample.

This record comes from a study of shared clonotypes between healthy human individuals (TCRdb year 2020). With regard to the full study: The cohort comprised a couple of women and a few men aged 18 to 49 years. To estimate repertoire size and how much clonotype sharing occurs between individuals, the study deeply sequenced the blood TCR repertoires of roughly 5 healthy adults. Different laboratories and diverse techniques were used to prepare libraries and sequence TCR repertoires, to increase sequencing depth and limit assay-specific biases. Leukapheresis yielded between about 0.85 and 10 billion PBMCs per donor. For each donor, CD4 naive and CD4 memory were each run on three plates, CD8 naive on two plates, and CD8 memory on one plate.

Study-wide conclusions, independent of this receptor: When a few donors were compared, the shared fraction of clonotypes was about 5.5% for naive CD4, around 4% for naive CD8, 2% to 2.5% for memory CD4, and under 0.5% for memory CD8. Only blood was sampled, and tissue TCR repertoires likely differ from those in blood. Based on pairwise subsampling, the degree of clonotype sharing among donors was expected to be affected by sequencing depth. Even with the large sequencing depth, rarefaction of the sorted-subset datasets indicated that sequencing was incomplete. The genetic and exposure-history diversity represented was limited by the small number of donors. Estimated clonotype richness was generally larger for naive than for memory subsets. Compared with non-shared clonotypes, the clonotypes found in all four sorted-subset donors had higher generation probabilities.

Here V drops 5 bases and J drops 2 bases, and the junction holds 5 bases not matched to any gene. The CDR3 spans 14 residues, from the cysteine through the phenylalanine. Left in the record is the CDR3 DNA by itself, 42 bases read in frame from the first base. In the germline V gene, CDR1 corresponds to SGDLS and CDR2 to YYNGEE. CD8 naive samples consisted of CD45RO-negative cells that were positively selected for CCR7, yielding a CD45RA+CCR7+ population without TemRA cells. Donors were healthy HIV-negative adults with no recently reported acute infections or vaccinations. Only Caucasian adults living in Nashville, Tennessee, USA were represented among the donors. Blood was obtained by leukapheresis, after which PBMCs were separated by Ficoll-Histopaque density gradient centrifugation and cryopreserved in liquid nitrogen vapor phase. Purity and quantity of every magnetically sorted T cell population were checked by analytical flow cytometry. Genomic DNA was isolated from every sorted fraction and measured by UV absorbance on a Nanodrop 2000c.

The chain is assembled from TRBV9 and TRBJ2-3; the junction holds 7 bases that match TRBD1. The clonotype originates from a man aged 30 to 39 in good health. The specimen was naive CD8+ T cells sorted from blood. The cell subset or site label on this specimen signifies: CD45RA+CCR7+. The nucleotide sequence is given as TGTGCCAGCAGGACCGGGACAGACACAGATACGCAGTATTTT. Translated, it gives CASRTGTDTDTQYF.